This entry describes one TCR beta chain. This CDR3 comprises 16 residues. Germline CDR1 KGHSH, CDR2 LQKENI. V gave up 5 bases and J gave up 3 bases; unmatched junction bases: 7. Source study methods: Reference gene primer amplification gave nucleated cell count estimates. This table comes from immunoSEQ multiplex PCR, and its TCRdb copy is limited to in-frame clones, with some not included. V, J and clone size are those of that table, while D and trimming were read from the DNA. In the table there are about 150,000 clones, 65% to 90% of which are singletons. This sample was included in a study of blood T cell repertoires in COVID-19.

Sequenced: peripheral blood. The sequence came from a woman in her forties or fifties in a cohort sampled during active or convalescent COVID-19. This chain uses TRBV18 with TRBJ2-2; the match to TRBD2 covers 9 bases. The CDR3 coding sequence is TGTGCCAGCTCAGCTCTAGCGGGGATGTACACCGGGGAGCTGTTTTTT. Its protein product is CASSALAGMYTGELFF.